One sample yielded the 26 T cell receptor beta chains listed below, sequenced in a study of cytotoxic CD8 clonotypes in ibrutinib-treated CLL. Measured with immunoSEQ multiplex PCR; TCRdb has only the in-frame clones, and not every one. In the table there are approximately 150,000 clones, 88% of which are singletons. The starting material was PBMCs, obtained at disease progression, from a patient treated with ibrutinib. The receptors derive from a human donor with chronic lymphocytic leukemia.

The chain combines TRBV9 with TRBJ2-3; the match to TRBD2 covers 8 bases. Per the germline V gene, CDR1 is SGDLS and CDR2 is YYNGEE. V trimming: 10 bases; J trimming: 4 bases; junction bases outside the gene matches: 17. The CDR3 contains 16 residues. In DNA, the CDR3 is TGTGCCTCGGGCAGAAGAAGCGGGAGTAGGGCAGATACGCAGTATTTT. Translation: CASGRRSGSRADTQYF.

The CDR3 is CASSLVAENTEAFF. In DNA form, the CDR3 reads TGCGCCAGCAGCTTGGTGGCAGAGAACACTGAAGCTTTCTTT. This chain uses TRBV5-1 with TRBJ1-1; D gene uncertain. The CDR3 covers 14 residues. With 0 bases removed from V and 1 base from J, the gap between germline ends came to 7 bases. CDR1 and CDR2 from the germline V gene are SGHRS and YFSETQ.

This clone was counted only a few times. This sequence joins TRBV21-1 and TRBJ1-1; TRBD1, the D gene given by the table, was not confirmed from the DNA. TRBV21-1 is annotated as a pseudogene. The CDR3 spans 19 residues. CDR3 nucleotides: TGTGCCAGCAGCTTCGGGGACAGGGTCTTCGGGTTGGTTAACACTGAAGCTTTCTTT. Residues: CASSFGDRVFGLVNTEAFF.

In the case of this clone: The same CDR3 is also encoded by other DNA sequences in this sample. The J gene is TRBJ1-2, the V gene TRBV6-5, with 7 bases aligning to TRBD1. The CDR3 covers 15 residues. Germline CDR1 and CDR2: MNHEY and SVGAGI. With V trimmed by 2 bases and J by 4 bases, 7 bases remained unmatched. CDR3 amino acids: CASSYRPGTVYGYTF. The CDR3 bases are TGTGCCAGCAGTTACAGGCCCGGGACAGTCTATGGCTACACCTTC.

CDR3 sequence reads: CASSQATGPDTQYF. DNA for the CDR3: TGTGCCAGCAGCCAAGCTACAGGGCCAGATACGCAGTATTTT. This sequence joins TRBV4-2 and TRBJ2-3, with a weak D call TRBD1 (6 bases). CDR1 is LGHNA and CDR2 is YNFKEQ in the germline V gene. This CDR3 is built from 14 residues. V lost 1 base, J lost 4 bases, and 9 bases lay in between.

V usage is TRBV13 and J usage is TRBJ2-6; 7 bases line up with TRBD1. V gave up 5 bases and J gave up 0 bases; unmatched junction bases: 10. The germline V gene encodes CDR1 PRHDT and CDR2 FYEKMQ (reference sequence). The CDR3 has 18 residues. CDR3 region: CASSTRTGAVSGANVLTF. The CDR3 nucleotides are TGTGCCAGCAGCACGCGGACAGGCGCCGTCTCTGGGGCCAACGTCCTGACTTTC.

This chain connects TRBV14 to TRBJ2-7; no firm D call. Trimming pared 1 base from V and 3 bases from J, leaving 19 bases between. The V gene's germline CDR1 is SGHDN and CDR2 FVKESK. This CDR3 is built from 17 residues. The CDR3: CASSQVRGQGKSYEQYF. The CDR3 DNA is TGTGCCAGCAGCCAAGTGAGAGGTCAAGGCAAGAGCTACGAGCAGTACTTC.

The rearrangement uses TRBV5-1 and TRBJ1-2, with 7 bases matching TRBD1. Unmatched junction bases numbered 2, after V lost 0 bases and J lost 0 bases. This CDR3 contains 15 residues. Germline lookup yields CDR1 SGHRS and CDR2 YFSETQ. CDR3 sequence (DNA): TGCGCCAGCAGCTTGGGGGACAGCCCTAACTATGGCTACACCTTC. It specifies CASSLGDSPNYGYTF. The variable domain in full, with the rest retrieved from reference TRBV5-1 and TRBJ1-2, is KAGVTQTPRYLIKTRGQQVTLSCSPISGHRSVSWYQQTPGQGLQFLFEYFSETQRNKGNFPGRFSGRQFSNSRSEMNVSTLELGDSALYLCASSLGDSPNYGYTFGSGTRLTVV.

The V and J genes are TRBV19 and TRBJ2-1, with 7 bases that match TRBD2. CDR3 size: 15 residues. The germline V gene has CDR1 LNHDA and CDR2 SQIVND (reference sequence). With V trimmed by 1 base and J by 2 bases, 2 bases remained unmatched. This CDR3 is CASSIGGSTYNEQFF. The CDR3 coding sequence is TGTGCCAGTAGTATAGGCGGGAGCACCTACAATGAGCAGTTCTTC.

The genes are TRBV19 and TRBJ2-1; 9 bases agree with TRBD2. This CDR3 is 15 amino acids long. Germline V lookup: CDR1 LNHDA, CDR2 SQIVND (reference sequence). The ends lost 7 bases at V and 4 bases at J; junction bases unmatched: 8. The CDR3 DNA reads as TGTGCCAGTATGAGGACGACTAGCGGATACAATGAGCAGTTCTTC. Protein: CASMRTTSGYNEQFF.

About this clone: The DNA is omitted, as the CDR3 cannot be located on it reliably, and the CDR3 follows TCRdb's listing. The rearrangement links TRBV7-5 to TRBJ2-7; the table names TRBD1, a call not compared with the DNA. TRBV7-5 is a known pseudogene. A total of 19 residues make up the CDR3, ends included. The CDR3 is CVRTPGIYGCLLFVHEQYF.

The V gene is TRBV10-1, the J gene TRBJ2-2, with 11 positions matching TRBD2. Germline values: CDR1 WNHNN, CDR2 SYGVQD (reference sequence). V was clipped by 2 bases and J by 6 bases; unmatched bases: 8. This CDR3 spans 17 amino acids. DNA for the CDR3: TGCGCCAGCAGTGAGACTAGCGGGAGACGATCTGCCGGGGAGCTGTTTTTT. As protein: CASSETSGRRSAGELFF.

The J gene is TRBJ1-1, the V gene TRBV7-3; 9 bases map to TRBD1. V lost 0 bases and J lost 5; bases outside the gene matches: 7. Germline V gene sequence: CDR1 SGHTA, CDR2 FQGTGA. This CDR3 region has 16 residues. The DNA of the CDR3 is TGTGCCAGCAGCTTAACGGGACAGGGAGGAGGGACTGAAGCTTTCTTT. This sequence encodes CASSLTGQGGGTEAFF. The full variable domain, its missing parts supplied by reference TRBV7-3 and TRBJ1-1, is GAGVSQTPSNKVTEKGKYVELRCDPISGHTALYWYRQSLGQGPEFLIYFQGTGAADDSGLPNDRFFAVRPEGSVSTLKIQRTERGDSAVYLCASSLTGQGGGTEAFFGQGTRLTVV.

This clone was seen only a few times. The chain is built from TRBV2 and TRBJ2-7; D is tentatively TRBD1 or TRBD2 (5 bases each). CDR3 length: 14 residues. The germline V and J ends were trimmed by 3 bases and 2 bases, with 11 bases remaining between them. Germline loops: CDR1 SNHLY, CDR2 FYNNEI. CDR3 amino acids: CASSDPRDPYEQYF. In DNA, the CDR3 is TGTGCCAGCAGTGACCCCAGGGACCCCTACGAGCAGTACTTC.

This clone was detected only a few times. This chain uses TRBV5-1 with TRBJ2-1; possibly TRBD1 or TRBD2 for D (5 bases each). Germline loops: CDR1 SGHRS, CDR2 YFSETQ. The CDR3 is 15 residues long. V was cut by 4 bases and J by 8 bases, with 19 bases left in between. The CDR3 nucleotides are TGCGCCAGCAGCCCGATTTCCGGGGCGTTGGATGAGCAGTTCTTC. Translation: CASSPISGALDEQFF. Based on the CDR3 plus reference TRBV5-1 and TRBJ2-1, the full variable domain is KAGVTQTPRYLIKTRGQQVTLSCSPISGHRSVSWYQQTPGQGLQFLFEYFSETQRNKGNFPGRFSGRQFSNSRSEMNVSTLELGDSALYLCASSPISGALDEQFFGPGTRLTVL.

The chain employs TRBV4-1 and TRBJ2-1, with D possibly called TRBD1 or TRBD2 (5 bases each). The germline V and J ends were trimmed by 4 bases and 6 bases, with 13 bases remaining between them. This CDR3 region has 14 residues. Germline lookup yields CDR1 MGHRA and CDR2 YSYEKL. For the CDR3, the DNA is TGCGCCAGCAGCCGGCCCGGGACCACCAATGAGCAGTTCTTC. Amino acids: CASSRPGTTNEQFF.

V gene TRBV9 combines with J gene TRBJ2-5; TRBD2 aligns across 7 bases. V lost 0 bases, J lost 5 bases, and 7 bases stayed unmatched. This CDR3 is 15 amino acids long. Germline V gene data show CDR1 as SGDLS and CDR2 as YYNGEE. CDR3 nucleotide sequence: TGTGCCAGCAGCGTAGTTGGGGGAGCGGGGGAGACCCAGTACTTC. Translated, it gives CASSVVGGAGETQYF.

The chain combines TRBV5-1 with TRBJ1-2; D might be TRBD1 (5 bases). From germline, CDR1 is SGHRS and CDR2 YFSETQ. The V end was cut by 4 bases, the J end by 4 bases, with 20 bases between. The CDR3 covers 16 residues. As DNA, the CDR3 is TGCGCCAGCAGCGTGACAGAAACAGCCTTCGGCTATGGCTACACCTTC. Protein product: CASSVTETAFGYGYTF.

This chain links TRBV5-6 with TRBJ2-5, with 12 bases that match TRBD1. J gave up 4 bases and V 4 bases, and 8 bases lay outside the gene matches. Germline loops: CDR1 SGHDT, CDR2 YYEEEE. The CDR3 length is 16 residues. CDR3 amino acids: CASSPGDRGRRETQYF. The CDR3 nucleotides read TGTGCCAGCAGCCCGGGGGACAGGGGGCGCCGAGAGACCCAGTACTTC. Supplemented by reference TRBV5-6 and TRBJ2-5, the full variable domain reads DAGVTQSPTHLIKTRGQQVTLRCSPKSGHDTVSWYQQALGQGPQFIFQYYEEEERQRGNFPDRFSGHQFPNYSSELNVNALLLGDSALYLCASSPGDRGRRETQYFGPGTRLLVL.

The chain couples TRBV5-1 to TRBJ2-3; 7 bases are shared with TRBD1. The V and J ends lost 4 bases and 4 bases, in that order; junction bases with no gene match: 9. CDR1 is SGHRS and CDR2 is YFSETQ in the germline V gene. The CDR3 is made up of 15 amino acids. The CDR3 reads CASSPRQGGPDTQYF. The CDR3 nucleotides read TGCGCCAGCAGCCCCAGACAGGGTGGCCCAGATACGCAGTATTTT.

The chain recombines TRBV6-5 with TRBJ1-4; maybe TRBD1 (5 bases). Germline-derived CDR1 and CDR2 are MNHEY and SVGAGI. The germline V and J ends were trimmed by 3 bases and 4 bases, with 15 bases remaining between them. CDR3 size: 16 residues. In nucleotides, the CDR3 is TGTGCCAGCAGTTATTCGGGGGTAGATTATAATGAAAAACTGTTTTTT. The encoded protein is CASSYSGVDYNEKLFF.

The chain is built from TRBV7-7 and TRBJ2-3, with a tentative D call TRBD2 (7 bases). This CDR3 contains 21 residues. With 4 bases removed from V and 6 bases from J, the gap between germline ends came to 35 bases. The germline V gene encodes CDR1 SSHAT and CDR2 FNYEAQ (reference sequence). CDR3 bases: TGTGCCAGCAGCTCCCCTGGGGGGGTAGGGCAAACCAGAATTGGGGGCGATACGCAGTATTTT. This sequence encodes CASSSPGGVGQTRIGGDTQYF. The full variable domain, completed using reference TRBV7-7 and TRBJ2-3, is GAGVSQSPRYKVTKRGQDVTLRCDPISSHATLYWYQQALGQGPEFLTYFNYEAQPDKSGLPSDRFSAERPEGSISTLTIQRTEQRDSAMYRCASSSPGGVGQTRIGGDTQYFGPGTRLTVL.

This CDR3 reads CASSLVGTPSYNEQFF. CDR3 in DNA: TGCGCCAGCAGCTTGGTGGGGACACCCTCCTACAATGAGCAGTTCTTC. The rearrangement joins TRBV5-1 to TRBJ2-1, with D perhaps TRBD1 (6 bases). The CDR3 is 16 residues long. CDR1 SGHRS and CDR2 YFSETQ come from the germline V gene. V was trimmed by 0 bases and J by 0 bases, leaving 10 bases between them.

The V call is TRBV28, the J call TRBJ1-3; 7 nucleotides agree with TRBD1. The CDR3 totals 15 residues. J was trimmed by 0 bases and V by 5 bases; bases with no gene match: 4. The germline CDR1 and CDR2 sequences are MDHEN and SYDVKM. The CDR3: CASSTQGISGNTIYF. DNA for the CDR3: TGTGCCAGCAGTACACAGGGGATCTCTGGAAACACCATATATTTT.

A few counts support this clone. For the CDR3, the DNA is TGTGCCAGCAGCTTACACAGGAACACTGAAGCTTTCTTT. As protein: CASSLHRNTEAFF. V usage is TRBV9 and J usage is TRBJ1-1; no clear D. This CDR3 spans 13 amino acids. Germline V CDR1 and CDR2: SGDLS, YYNGEE. V gave up 4 bases and J gave up 1 base, with 8 bases separating them.

The gene calls are TRBV7-8 and TRBJ1-3, with 8 bases fitting TRBD1. CDR1 is SGHVS and CDR2 is FQNEAQ in the germline V gene. The CDR3 extends over 15 amino acids. V trimming: 5 bases; J trimming: 2 bases; junction bases outside the gene matches: 5. CDR3 sequence reads: CASSPRGLTGNTIYF. CDR3 DNA sequence: TGTGCCAGCAGCCCCAGGGGGCTGACTGGAAACACCATATATTTT.